The clone carrying this T cell receptor (beta chain) was picked up one time. Antigen: not known. V gave up 4 bases and J gave up 5 bases; unmatched junction bases: 3. CDR1 KGHSH and CDR2 LQKENI come from the germline V gene. CDR3 length: 14 residues. The authors' processing: Junction-only immunoSEQ sequences carried no quality scores, so filtering differed. Here immunoSEQ multiplex PCR was the method, and the copy in TCRdb shows in-frame clones only, minus some. The V and J calls and clone size were taken over from that table, and D and trimming were inferred from the DNA. The profile covers approximately 2.5 million clones, with approximately 94% appearing a single time and 0.36% taken by the ten largest. These data belong to a study of shared clonotypes between healthy human individuals. Study conclusions and caveats: Sampling covered nothing but blood. Tissue TCR repertoires likely differ from those found in blood. For naive CD4 cells, approximately 5% of clonotypes were shared across a handful of donors.

The V gene is TRBV18, the J gene TRBJ2-5, with TRBD2 matching over 11 bases. This receptor was obtained from a man aged 18 to 30 in good health. Some clones in this sample may be carry-over from other donors' samples. Sequencing was done on a sample of naive CD4+ T cells from PBMCs. The subset was: CD45RA+ positively selected. DNA for the CDR3: TGTGCCAGCTCACTCACTAGCGGGAGTGAGACCCAGTACTTC. It yields the protein CASSLTSGSETQYF.